The next 8 T cell receptor beta chains were all read from a single sample in a study of T cells in Graves' hyperthyroidism and ophthalmopathy. TCR beta CDR3 regions were amplified from RNA transcripts. The HTBI primer set served for first-round RT-PCR of the TCR CDR3. In TCRdb, the multiplex PCR reads were re-called with MiXCR into one record per CDR3 protein. This sample has roughly 45,000 distinct CDR3 sequences; 49% occur once, and the top ten carry around 32%. Sequencing was carried out using peripheral blood or thyroid tissue (not recorded which). Receptor source: a woman aged 45-65 years with Graves' hyperthyroidism.

This clonotype has at least ten counts. Likely a read error: the CDR3 ends without its conserved phenylalanine or tryptophan. This chain joins TRBV2 and TRBJ2-5; D might be TRBD1 (6 bases). Trimming shortened V by 10 bases and J by 2 bases, and 17 bases separated the two germline ends. Germline V lookup: CDR1 SNHLY, CDR2 FYNNEI. The CDR3 extends over 14 amino acids. CDR3 coding DNA: TGTGCCAACCCGCCAACCGGGACACAAGAGACCCAGTACCTC. As protein: CANPPTGTQETQYL.

This chain connects TRBV7-2 to TRBJ2-7, with D possibly called TRBD1 or TRBD2 (5 bases each). From germline, CDR1 is SGHTA and CDR2 FQGNSA. The CDR3 has 15 amino acids. The V end lost 5 bases, the J end lost 6 bases, and 20 bases lay between the germline ends. The CDR3 protein is CASSPVPTGDGEQYF. Written as DNA, the CDR3 is TGTGCCAGCAGCCCCGTCCCCACCGGGGACGGCGAGCAGTACTTC.

There are many counts of this clonotype. The chain links TRBV24-1 to TRBJ1-4; a weak D match, TRBD1 (6 bases). CDR1 KGHDR and CDR2 SFDVKD come from the germline V gene. Trimming pared 7 bases from V and 7 bases from J, leaving 12 bases between. This CDR3 has 13 amino acids. CDR3 loop: CATRNRVGEKLFF. CDR3 coding DNA: TGTGCCACCAGAAACAGGGTTGGTGAAAAACTGTTTTTT.

Here the CDR3 DNA reads TGCAGCGTTGGGGAGCATGAAGCTTTCTTT. Its protein product is CSVGEHEAFF. The rearrangement joins TRBV29-1 to TRBJ1-1; D is ambiguous. The CDR3 loop spans 10 amino acids. Germline V CDR1 and CDR2: SQVTM, ANQGSEA. Trimming took off 4 bases at V and 7 bases at J, with 7 bases between the two ends.

This clonotype was seen at least ten times. CDR3 nucleotide sequence: TGTGCCAGCAGTGGAGGACGGAGCAATCAGCCCCAGCATTTT. Translation: CASSGGRSNQPQHF. The V gene is TRBV6-1, the J gene TRBJ1-5; unclear D gene. Per germline, CDR1 MNHNS and CDR2 SASEGT. Trimming cost V 4 bases and J 1 base, with 8 bases left between them. CDR3 length: 14 amino acids.

This clonotype was recorded at least ten times. This sequence joins TRBV6-5 and TRBJ1-2; D perhaps matches TRBD1 (5 bases). The CDR3 has 15 residues. Trimming cost V 7 bases and J 2 bases, with 17 bases left between them. Germline V lookup: CDR1 MNHEY, CDR2 SVGAGI. In nucleotides, the CDR3 is TGTGCCAGCACCCCAATGGAGGGGAAAAACTATGGCTACACCTTC. It specifies CASTPMEGKNYGYTF.

Many counts were recorded for this clonotype. The chain recombines TRBV12-3 or TRBV12-4 with TRBJ1-1; D may be TRBD1 (6 bases). V was pared by 1 base and J by 6 bases, with 12 bases between. The CDR3 runs to 14 residues. CDR3 sequence: CASSLGGRFAEAFF. CDR3 DNA sequence: TGTGCCAGCAGTTTAGGGGGGCGGTTTGCTGAAGCTTTCTTT.

The V gene is TRBV7-3, the J gene TRBJ2-7; 14 nucleotides agree with TRBD2. The length of the CDR3 is 18 residues. CDR1 is SGHTA, CDR2 FQGTGA, per germline. V lost 3 bases, J lost 2 bases, and 9 bases stayed unmatched. CDR3 bases: TGTGCCAGCAGCTTGACCCGGACTAGCGGGGGGAGCGCCTACGAGCAGTACTTC. Protein product: CASSLTRTSGGSAYEQYF.